The 30 T cell receptor beta chains listed next were all sequenced from one sample in a study of blood T cell repertoires in COVID-19. Clones were sequenced by immunoSEQ multiplex PCR, and TCRdb holds only the in-frame ones, with some missing. The top ten hold about 7% of the sample, which has 75,000 to 100,000 clones, around 80% seen once. Sequenced input: peripheral blood. Source of these receptors: a man between 50 and 59 years old with active or convalescent COVID-19.

The V and J genes are TRBV10-2 and TRBJ1-3; TRBD1 might be the D (6 bases). This CDR3 spans 17 amino acids. Trimming took off 6 bases at V and 0 bases at J, with 18 bases between the two ends. CDR1 and CDR2 (germline): WSHSY, SAAADI. The chain's CDR3 is CASRDGGGSNSGNTIYF. The CDR3 DNA reads as TGCGCCAGCAGGGATGGCGGGGGCAGCAACTCTGGAAACACCATATATTTT.

This clone was recorded only once. The chain links TRBV7-8 to TRBJ2-5, with TRBD2 matching over 12 bases. This CDR3 contains 15 residues. Germline values: CDR1 SGHVS, CDR2 FQNEAQ. V dropped 1 base and J dropped 5; count of bases not matched to a gene: 2. The CDR3 is CASSLGTSGEETQYF. CDR3 sequence (DNA): TGTGCCAGCAGCTTAGGGACTAGCGGGGAGGAGACCCAGTACTTC.

V gene TRBV27 combines with J gene TRBJ1-5, with D unresolved. CDR1 and CDR2 (germline): MNHEY, SMNVEV (reference sequence). Between the trimmed V and J ends, which lost 6 bases and 5 bases, there was a span of 11 bases. CDR3 length equals 13 residues. CDR3 in amino acids: CASRKYEDQPQHF. CDR3 nucleotide sequence: TGTGCCAGCAGAAAGTACGAGGATCAGCCCCAGCATTTT.

The chain combines TRBV5-1 with TRBJ2-2, with a weak D call TRBD2 (6 bases). Between the trimmed V and J ends, which lost 5 bases and 1 base, there was a span of 9 bases. Germline V gene data show CDR1 as SGHRS and CDR2 as YFSETQ. This CDR3 contains 14 residues. The CDR3 region has the DNA TGCGCCAGCAGACCCGGGGGGAACACCGGGGAGCTGTTTTTT. The encoded protein is CASRPGGNTGELFF.

This clone has only one observation. The chain recombines TRBV12-3 or TRBV12-4 with TRBJ2-7; D call uncertain. The CDR3 is made up of 13 amino acids. V lost 6 bases, J lost 3 bases, and 12 bases lay in between. The CDR3 DNA sequence: TGTGCCAGCAGAACAGCCCCTAACTACGAGCAGTACGTC. It translates to CASRTAPNYEQYV.

This clone was seen only a few times. The chain has TRBV25-1 and TRBJ1-2, with D unresolved. Trimming pared 8 bases from V and 3 bases from J, leaving 10 bases between. This CDR3 is built from 12 residues. In germline, CDR1 is MGHDK, CDR2 SYGVNS. CDR3 nucleotides: TGTGCCAGCCAAGGAGCTTACTATGGCTACACCTTC. It encodes CASQGAYYGYTF.

The CDR3 spells CASGSGVYF. The CDR3 DNA reads as TGTGCCAGCGGTAGCGGGGTGTACTTC. The chain uses TRBV5-8 and TRBJ2-5; TRBD2 agrees at 8 bases. V lost 7 bases, J lost 13 bases, and 3 bases stayed unmatched. The CDR3 runs 9 residues. Germline V gene data show CDR1 as SGHTS and CDR2 as YDEGEE. The whole variable domain, filled in from reference TRBV5-8 and TRBJ2-5, reads EAGVTQSPTHLIKTRGQQATLRCSPISGHTSVYWYQQALGLGLQFLLWYDEGEERNRGNFPPRFSGRQFPNYSSELNVNALELEDSALYLCASGSGVYFGPGTRLLVL.

This clone has just a few counts. The chain carries TRBV12-3 or TRBV12-4 and TRBJ1-1; D is undetermined. This CDR3 region has 12 residues. Trimming removed 2 bases from V and 7 bases from J, with 8 bases in between. The CDR3 DNA sequence: TGTGCCAGCAGTTTATTGGCAGTTGAAGCTTTCTTT. It translates to CASSLLAVEAFF.

CDR3 sequence reads: CASSQAGGDNIQYF. The CDR3 DNA sequence: TGTGCCAGCAGCCAAGCAGGCGGGGATAACATTCAGTACTTC. The rearrangement uses TRBV14 and TRBJ2-4; perhaps TRBD2 as D (6 bases). The germline CDR1 and CDR2 sequences are SGHDN and FVKESK. The CDR3 has 14 amino acids. With 1 base removed from V and 7 bases from J, the gap between germline ends came to 11 bases.

The chain couples TRBV15 to TRBJ1-1; 7 nucleotides agree with TRBD1. J was trimmed by 6 bases and V by 0 bases; bases with no gene match: 4. In germline, CDR1 is LNHNV, CDR2 YYDKDF (reference sequence). The CDR3 has 14 residues. The CDR3 DNA reads TGTGCCACCAGCAGAGAGGGCAGGGGGGCTGAAGCTTTCTTT. Its translation is CATSREGRGAEAFF.

The CDR3 DNA reads as TGTGCCAGCAGCTTAGTGGCGGGGGGGGCCCCCTACAATGAGCAGTTCTTC. Amino acids: CASSLVAGGAPYNEQFF. J is TRBJ2-1 and V is TRBV7-2, with 9 bases lining up with TRBD2. Looked up from germline, CDR1 is SGHTA and CDR2 is FQGNSA. The CDR3 length is 17 residues. Germline trimming cut 1 base from V and 2 bases from J; bases unmatched to any gene: 6.

The chain joins TRBV18 to TRBJ1-4; D possibly corresponds to TRBD1 (6 bases). Germline CDR1 is KGHSH and CDR2 is LQKENI. The CDR3 sequence is 14 residues long. Between the trimmed V and J ends, which lost 3 bases and 8 bases, there was a span of 13 bases. The CDR3 spells CASSPQGMREKLFF. The CDR3 bases are TGTGCCAGCTCACCGCAGGGGATGAGAGAAAAACTGTTTTTT.

This rearrangement joins TRBV29-1 to TRBJ2-5, with TRBD2 matching 8 bases. V lost 6 bases to trimming and J lost 0 bases; unmatched junction nucleotides: 6. From germline, CDR1 is SQVTM and CDR2 ANQGSEA. This CDR3 has 14 residues. CDR3 coding DNA: TGCAGCGTGGGGGTGCGGGGGGACCAAGAGACCCAGTACTTC. As protein: CSVGVRGDQETQYF.

The chain couples TRBV18 to TRBJ1-2, with D tentatively TRBD1 (5 bases). CDR3 length: 15 residues. The germline V and J ends were trimmed by 2 bases and 4 bases, with 14 bases remaining between them. Germline lookup yields CDR1 KGHSH and CDR2 LQKENI. This CDR3 reads CASSPSTGVGYGYTF. The CDR3 coding sequence is TGTGCCAGCTCACCAAGTACGGGGGTCGGCTATGGCTACACCTTC.

The chain couples TRBV12-3 or TRBV12-4 to TRBJ2-4; 10 bases are a match to TRBD1. The CDR3 spans 13 residues. V was clipped by 8 bases and J by 5 bases; unmatched bases: 3. CDR3 in amino acids: CASAGTGENIQYF. For the CDR3, the DNA is TGTGCCAGCGCCGGGACAGGGGAAAACATTCAGTACTTC.

This rearrangement joins TRBV5-6 to TRBJ2-2; possibly TRBD1 for D (5 bases). V lost 1 base and J lost 2, with 9 bases in between. Germline V CDR1 and CDR2: SGHDT, YYEEEE. The CDR3 consists of 15 residues. CDR3 loop: CASSLNQGNTGELFF. DNA of the CDR3: TGTGCCAGCAGCTTGAATCAGGGCAACACCGGGGAGCTGTTTTTT. The full variable domain, its missing parts supplied by reference TRBV5-6 and TRBJ2-2, is DAGVTQSPTHLIKTRGQQVTLRCSPKSGHDTVSWYQQALGQGPQFIFQYYEEEERQRGNFPDRFSGHQFPNYSSELNVNALLLGDSALYLCASSLNQGNTGELFFGEGSRLTVL.

In DNA form, the CDR3 reads TGTGCCAGTAAGGACTTGGGAAACGCGAACACCGGGGAGCTGTTTTTT. Translating gives CASKDLGNANTGELFF. This rearrangement joins TRBV19 to TRBJ2-2; tentatively, D is TRBD2 (5 bases). The CDR3 loop spans 16 amino acids. V dropped 7 bases and J dropped 0 bases, with 15 bases sitting between them. Germline V gene lookup returns CDR1 LNHDA and CDR2 SQIVND (reference sequence).

The chain is built from TRBV28 and TRBJ1-5; no firm D call. This CDR3 spans 12 amino acids. Trimming pared 7 bases from V and 6 bases from J, leaving 10 bases between. Looked up from germline, CDR1 is MDHEN and CDR2 is SYDVKM. As DNA, the CDR3 is TGTGCCAGCAAAACCGGGTTTCAGCCCCAGCATTTT. This codes for CASKTGFQPQHF. The full variable domain, rest sourced from reference TRBV28 and TRBJ1-5, is DVKVTQSSRYLVKRTGEKVFLECVQDMDHENMFWYRQDPGLGLRLIYFSYDVKMKEKGDIPEGYSVSREKKERFSLILESASTNQTSMYLCASKTGFQPQHFGDGTRLSIL.

This clone was seen a few times. The chain joins TRBV15 to TRBJ2-2; 7 nucleotides align to TRBD1. Germline V gives CDR1 LNHNV, CDR2 YYDKDF (reference sequence). V was pared by 2 bases and J by 5 bases, with 8 bases of the junction left unmatched. The length of the CDR3 is 16 residues. The CDR3 bases are TGTGCCACCAGCAGACGCCGGGACAGCAATACCGGGGAGCTGTTTTTT. Protein: CATSRRRDSNTGELFF.

Comments on this clone: In the same sample, other DNA sequences code for this CDR3. The V and J genes are TRBV28 and TRBJ1-2; 7 bases map to TRBD1. Germline CDR1 and CDR2: MDHEN and SYDVKM. The CDR3 covers 13 residues. V gave up 5 bases and J gave up 7 bases; unmatched junction bases: 7. The DNA for the CDR3 is TGTGCCAGCAGTGCCGGGACAGTGGGTGGCTACACCTTC. Its translation is CASSAGTVGGYTF.

The V call is TRBV3-1 (or the pseudogene TRBV3-2), the J call TRBJ1-4; D unresolved. Trimming cost V 4 bases and J 0 bases, with 12 bases left between them. Germline CDR1 LGHDT, CDR2 YNNKEL (reference sequence). The CDR3 runs to 16 residues. Here the CDR3 reads CASSPLVQATNEKLFF. The DNA for the CDR3 is TGTGCCAGCAGCCCCCTGGTCCAGGCAACTAATGAAAAACTGTTTTTT.

V is TRBV18 and J is TRBJ1-3, with 7 bases fitting TRBD1. Trimming took 2 bases from V and 4 from J; bases not matched to a gene: 11. From germline, CDR1 is KGHSH and CDR2 LQKENI. The CDR3 has 17 residues. Here the CDR3 DNA reads TGTGCCAGCTCACCATTAACCGGGACAGCTATGGGAAACACCATATATTTT. Translating it yields CASSPLTGTAMGNTIYF.

The V gene is TRBV7-2, the J gene TRBJ2-3; 7 bases map to TRBD2. Germline-derived CDR1 and CDR2 are SGHTA and FQGNSA. The CDR3 contains 15 residues. After removal of 5 bases from V and 0 bases from J, the junction contained 5 bases not matched to a gene. CDR3 nucleotide sequence: TGTGCCAGCAGCAATCCGGGGGGAAGCACAGATACGCAGTATTTT. As protein: CASSNPGGSTDTQYF.

The chain has TRBV12-5 and TRBJ2-5, with a possible D match to TRBD2 (7 bases). Trimming pared 1 base from V and 3 bases from J, leaving 9 bases between. CDR3 size: 14 residues. Germline CDR1 is LGHNT and CDR2 is FRNRAP. In nucleotides, the CDR3 is TGTGCTAGTGGTTTGGGAGGGGGGGAAGAGACCCAGTACTTC. Translation gives CASGLGGGEETQYF.

The table lists this clone with a few counts. V usage is TRBV6-4 and J usage is TRBJ1-1; TRBD1 matches at 10 bases. V dropped 2 bases and J dropped 1; count of bases not matched to a gene: 1. Germline lookup yields CDR1 MRHNA and CDR2 SNTAGT. The CDR3 totals 15 residues. CDR3 bases: TGTGCCAGCAGTGACCGGACAGGGGGGAACACTGAAGCTTTCTTT. It is translated as CASSDRTGGNTEAFF.

The chain links TRBV20-1 to TRBJ2-2; 12 bases map to TRBD2. J gave up 2 bases and V 3 bases, and 7 bases lay outside the gene matches. The germline V gene encodes CDR1 DFQATT and CDR2 SNEGSKA (reference sequence). The CDR3 consists of 17 residues. CDR3 sequence reads: CSASLASGGGNTGELFF. The CDR3 DNA is TGCAGTGCTAGTCTGGCTAGCGGGGGGGGTAACACCGGGGAGCTGTTTTTT.

V gene TRBV12-3 or TRBV12-4 combines with J gene TRBJ1-2, with 7 bases lining up with TRBD1. Trimming cost V 5 bases and J 4 bases; bases outside gene matches: 4. The CDR3 is made up of 13 amino acids. CDR3 region: CASSEGQIYGYTF. Written as DNA, the CDR3 is TGTGCCAGCAGTGAGGGACAGATCTATGGCTACACCTTC.

This chain links TRBV7-2 with TRBJ1-5; no clear D gene. Germline CDR1 SGHTA, CDR2 FQGNSA. V was trimmed by 1 base and J by 7 bases, leaving 8 bases between them. This CDR3 comprises 13 residues. The CDR3 loop is CASSLEERQPQHF. For the CDR3, the DNA is TGTGCCAGCAGCTTAGAGGAGAGGCAGCCCCAGCATTTT.

The chain couples TRBV9 to TRBJ1-4; TRBD1 might be the D (6 bases). This CDR3 comprises 17 residues. In germline, CDR1 is SGDLS, CDR2 YYNGEE. Trimming took 0 bases from V and 0 from J, leaving 12 bases between them. In DNA form, the CDR3 reads TGTGCCAGCAGCGTAGAGGGGACACCGACAACTAATGAAAAACTGTTTTTT. As protein: CASSVEGTPTTNEKLFF. Based on the CDR3 plus reference TRBV9 and TRBJ1-4, the full variable domain is DSGVTQTPKHLITATGQRVTLRCSPRSGDLSVYWYQQSLDQGLQFLIQYYNGEERAKGNILERFSAQQFPDLHSELNLSSLELGDSALYFCASSVEGTPTTNEKLFFGSGTQLSVL.

This sequence joins TRBV15 and TRBJ1-5; TRBD1 matches at 7 bases. The CDR3 loop spans 15 amino acids. CDR1 LNHNV and CDR2 YYDKDF come from the germline V gene (reference sequence). Germline trimming cut 1 base from V and 6 bases from J; bases unmatched to any gene: 6. DNA of the CDR3: TGTGCCACCAGCAGAGGACAGGGTAGAGGTCAGCCCCAGCATTTT. Its protein is CATSRGQGRGQPQHF. The entire variable domain, with the rest obtained from reference TRBV15 and TRBJ1-5, is as follows: DAMVIQNPRYQVTQFGKPVTLSCSQTLNHNVMYWYQQKSSQAPKLLFHYYDKDFNNEADTPDNFQSRRPNTSFCFLDIRSPGLGDTAMYLCATSRGQGRGQPQHFGDGTRLSIL.